This entry lists 4 T cell receptor beta chains sequenced from one sample in a study of relationships among human T cell subsets. Semiquantitative ARM-PCR amplified T cell receptor alpha and beta CDR3 regions from mRNA. Exponential amplification used communal superprimers after tagged nested gene-specific primers in ARM-PCR. TCRdb reprocessed the multiplex PCR reads via MiXCR and lists one record per CDR3 protein. This table has some 16,000 distinct CDR3 sequences, around two thirds appearing once. Sample: total T cells sorted from blood. The source of these receptors is a man between 40 and 49 years old in good health.

The chain recombines TRBV6-5 with TRBJ1-2; D gene unclear. This CDR3 is built from 13 residues. The germline V gene encodes CDR1 MNHEY and CDR2 SVGAGI. V lost 6 bases and J lost 0, with 8 bases in between. CDR3 sequence (DNA): TGTGCCAGCAGCTCCGCCGCTAACTATGGCTACACCTTC. Translating it yields CASSSAANYGYTF.

This clonotype was found a few times. The rearrangement joins TRBV27 to TRBJ1-3, with D perhaps matching TRBD1 (6 bases). The CDR3 is made up of 16 amino acids. V lost 7 bases and J lost 2, with 18 bases in between. Germline loops: CDR1 MNHEY, CDR2 SMNVEV (reference sequence). The CDR3 DNA is TGTGCCAGCACGTCGGACCCTCGGGGGCCTGGAAACACCATATATTTT. It translates to CASTSDPRGPGNTIYF.

The chain has TRBV6-1 and TRBJ1-2; D ambiguous. The V end lost 3 bases, the J end lost 4 bases, and 9 bases lay between the germline ends. From germline, CDR1 is MNHNS and CDR2 SASEGT. There are 13 residues in the CDR3. The chain's CDR3 is CASSDRESYGYTF. DNA for the CDR3: TGTGCCAGCAGTGATAGGGAATCCTATGGCTACACCTTC.

The sample holds a few counts of this clonotype. The chain joins TRBV5-1 to TRBJ2-3; TRBD1 matches at 8 bases. This CDR3 has 13 amino acids. With 4 bases clipped from V and 4 bases from J, the junction kept 2 bases outside the gene matches. In germline, CDR1 is SGHRS, CDR2 YFSETQ. The CDR3 nucleotides are TGCGCCAGCAGCGTGACAGGGGCAGATACGCAGTATTTT. It translates to CASSVTGADTQYF.